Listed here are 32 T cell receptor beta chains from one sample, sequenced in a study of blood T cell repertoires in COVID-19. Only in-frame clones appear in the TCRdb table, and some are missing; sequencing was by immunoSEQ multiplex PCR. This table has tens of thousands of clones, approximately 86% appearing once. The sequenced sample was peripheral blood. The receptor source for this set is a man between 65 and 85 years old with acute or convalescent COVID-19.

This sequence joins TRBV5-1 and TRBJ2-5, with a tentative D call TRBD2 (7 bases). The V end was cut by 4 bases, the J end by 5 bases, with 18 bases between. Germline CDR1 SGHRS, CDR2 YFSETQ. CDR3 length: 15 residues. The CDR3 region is CASSPSGGGRETQYF. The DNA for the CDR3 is TGCGCCAGCAGCCCATCTGGGGGGGGCCGTGAGACCCAGTACTTC.

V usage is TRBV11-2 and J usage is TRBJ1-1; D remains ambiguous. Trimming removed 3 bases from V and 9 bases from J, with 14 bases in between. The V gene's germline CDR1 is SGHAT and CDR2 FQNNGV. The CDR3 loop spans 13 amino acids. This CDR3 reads CASSLTTVVQAFF. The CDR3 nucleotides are TGTGCCAGCAGCTTGACAACAGTAGTTCAAGCTTTCTTT.

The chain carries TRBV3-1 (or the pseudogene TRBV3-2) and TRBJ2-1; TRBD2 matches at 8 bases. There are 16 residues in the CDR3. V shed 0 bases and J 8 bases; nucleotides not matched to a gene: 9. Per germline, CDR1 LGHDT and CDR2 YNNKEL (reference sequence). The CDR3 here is CASSQDNFGTRDEQFF. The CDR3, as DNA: TGTGCCAGCAGCCAAGATAATTTTGGGACTAGAGATGAGCAGTTCTTC.

CDR3 nucleotides: TGTGCCAGCTCACCACAACAGGGATCGAACACCGGGGAGCTGTTTTTT. Amino acids: CASSPQQGSNTGELFF. This chain joins TRBV18 and TRBJ2-2; D is perhaps TRBD1 (6 bases). There are 16 residues in the CDR3. Germline loops: CDR1 KGHSH, CDR2 LQKENI. Between the trimmed V and J ends, which lost 1 base and 0 bases, there was a span of 9 bases.

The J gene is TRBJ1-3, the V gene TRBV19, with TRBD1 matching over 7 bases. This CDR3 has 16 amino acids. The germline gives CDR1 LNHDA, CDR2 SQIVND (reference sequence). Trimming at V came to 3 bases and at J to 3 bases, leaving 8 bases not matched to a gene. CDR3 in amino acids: CASSITGVRDGNTIYF. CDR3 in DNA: TGTGCCAGTAGTATTACAGGGGTTCGTGATGGAAACACCATATATTTT.

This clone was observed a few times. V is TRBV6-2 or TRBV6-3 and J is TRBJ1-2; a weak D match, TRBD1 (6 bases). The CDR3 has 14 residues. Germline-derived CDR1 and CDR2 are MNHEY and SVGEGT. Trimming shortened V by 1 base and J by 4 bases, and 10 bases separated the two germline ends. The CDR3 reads CASSYWGPGYGYTF. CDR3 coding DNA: TGTGCCAGCAGTTACTGGGGGCCAGGCTATGGCTACACCTTC.

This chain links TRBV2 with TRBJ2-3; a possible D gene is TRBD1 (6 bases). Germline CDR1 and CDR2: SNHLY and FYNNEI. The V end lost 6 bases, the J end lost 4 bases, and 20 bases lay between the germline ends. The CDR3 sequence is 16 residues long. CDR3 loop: CASSEGVARGPDTQYF. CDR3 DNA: TGTGCCAGCAGCGAGGGGGTAGCCCGGGGACCAGATACGCAGTATTTT.

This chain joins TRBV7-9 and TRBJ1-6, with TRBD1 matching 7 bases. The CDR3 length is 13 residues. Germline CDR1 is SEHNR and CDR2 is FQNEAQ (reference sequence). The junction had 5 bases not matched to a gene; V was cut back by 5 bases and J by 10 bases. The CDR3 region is CASSPDRDSPLHF. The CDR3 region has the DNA TGTGCCAGCAGCCCTGACAGGGACTCACCCCTCCACTTT.

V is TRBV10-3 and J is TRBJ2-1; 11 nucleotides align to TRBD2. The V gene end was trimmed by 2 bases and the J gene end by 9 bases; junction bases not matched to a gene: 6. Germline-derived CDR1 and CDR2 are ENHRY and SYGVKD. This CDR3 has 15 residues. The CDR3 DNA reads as TGTGCCATCAGTGAGCCTAGCGGGGGGCCGGGTGAGCAGTTCTTC. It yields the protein CAISEPSGGPGEQFF.

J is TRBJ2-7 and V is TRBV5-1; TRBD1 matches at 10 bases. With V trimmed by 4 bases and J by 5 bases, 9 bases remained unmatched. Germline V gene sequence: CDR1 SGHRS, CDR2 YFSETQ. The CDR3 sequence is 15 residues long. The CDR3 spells CASSKRQGALDEQYF. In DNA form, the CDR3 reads TGCGCCAGCAGCAAAAGACAGGGGGCTCTGGACGAGCAGTACTTC. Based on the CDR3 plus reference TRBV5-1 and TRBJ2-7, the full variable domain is KAGVTQTPRYLIKTRGQQVTLSCSPISGHRSVSWYQQTPGQGLQFLFEYFSETQRNKGNFPGRFSGRQFSNSRSEMNVSTLELGDSALYLCASSKRQGALDEQYFGPGTRLTVT.

The CDR3 loop is CASSPNRDTESSGANVLTF. The CDR3 DNA is TGTGCCAGCAGCCCTAACCGGGACACGGAGAGCTCTGGGGCCAACGTCCTGACTTTC. The J gene is TRBJ2-6, the V gene TRBV6-2 or TRBV6-3; a weak D match, TRBD1 (6 bases). The germline gives CDR1 MNHEY, CDR2 SVGEGT. The CDR3 has 19 residues. Trimming shortened V by 6 bases and J by 0 bases, and 21 bases separated the two germline ends.

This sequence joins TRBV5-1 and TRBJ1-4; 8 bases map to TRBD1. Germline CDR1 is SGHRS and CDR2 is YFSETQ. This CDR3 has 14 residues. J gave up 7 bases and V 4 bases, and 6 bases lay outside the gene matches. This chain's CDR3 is CASSRGQAREKLFF. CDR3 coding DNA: TGCGCCAGCAGCCGGGGACAGGCCCGTGAAAAACTGTTTTTT. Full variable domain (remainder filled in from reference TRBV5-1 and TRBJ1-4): KAGVTQTPRYLIKTRGQQVTLSCSPISGHRSVSWYQQTPGQGLQFLFEYFSETQRNKGNFPGRFSGRQFSNSRSEMNVSTLELGDSALYLCASSRGQAREKLFFGSGTQLSVL.

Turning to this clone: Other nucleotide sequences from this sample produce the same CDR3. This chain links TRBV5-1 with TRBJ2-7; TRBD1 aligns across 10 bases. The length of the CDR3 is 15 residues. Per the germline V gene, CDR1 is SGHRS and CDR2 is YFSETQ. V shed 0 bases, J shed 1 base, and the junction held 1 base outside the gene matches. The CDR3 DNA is TGCGCCAGCAGCTTGGGGACAGGGGGTTCCTACGAGCAGTACTTC. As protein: CASSLGTGGSYEQYF.

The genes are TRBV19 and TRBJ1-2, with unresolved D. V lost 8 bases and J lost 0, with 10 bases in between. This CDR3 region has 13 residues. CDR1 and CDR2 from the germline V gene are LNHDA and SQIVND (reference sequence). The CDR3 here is CASRPGANYGYTF. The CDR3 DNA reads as TGTGCCAGTCGCCCCGGGGCTAACTATGGCTACACCTTC.

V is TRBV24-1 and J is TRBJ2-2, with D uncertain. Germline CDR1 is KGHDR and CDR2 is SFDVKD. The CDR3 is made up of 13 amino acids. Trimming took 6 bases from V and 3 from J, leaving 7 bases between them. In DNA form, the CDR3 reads TGTGCCACCAGTACAACCTACACCGGGGAGCTGTTTTTT. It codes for CATSTTYTGELFF.

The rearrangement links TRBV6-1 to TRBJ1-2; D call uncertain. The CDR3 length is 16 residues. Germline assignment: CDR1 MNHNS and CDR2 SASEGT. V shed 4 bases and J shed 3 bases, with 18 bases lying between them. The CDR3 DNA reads TGTGCCAGCAGTGCAGCTCCCAGGCCGTCTGACTATGGCTACACCTTC. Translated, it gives CASSAAPRPSDYGYTF.

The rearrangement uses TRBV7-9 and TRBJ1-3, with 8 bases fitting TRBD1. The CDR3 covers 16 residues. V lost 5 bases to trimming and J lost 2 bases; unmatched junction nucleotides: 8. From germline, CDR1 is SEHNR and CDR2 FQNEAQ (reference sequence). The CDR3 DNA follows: TGTGCCAGCAGCCAACTCTGGACAGGGACTGGAAACACCATATATTTT. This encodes CASSQLWTGTGNTIYF.

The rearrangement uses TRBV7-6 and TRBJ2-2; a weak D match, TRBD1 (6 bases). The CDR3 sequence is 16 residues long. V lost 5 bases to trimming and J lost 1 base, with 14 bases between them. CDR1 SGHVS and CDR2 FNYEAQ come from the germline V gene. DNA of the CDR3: TGTGCCAGCAGCCTCCCCACAGGGTTGAACACCGGGGAGCTGTTTTTT. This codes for CASSLPTGLNTGELFF.

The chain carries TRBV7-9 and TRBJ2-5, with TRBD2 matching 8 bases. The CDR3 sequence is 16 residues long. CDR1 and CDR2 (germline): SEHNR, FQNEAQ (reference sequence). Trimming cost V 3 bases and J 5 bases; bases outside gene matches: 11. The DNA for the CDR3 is TGTGCCAGCAGCTTCCCTCCGCGGGGGGCGCAGGAGACCCAGTACTTC. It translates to CASSFPPRGAQETQYF. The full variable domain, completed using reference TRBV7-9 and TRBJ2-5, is DTGVSQNPRHKITKRGQNVTFRCDPISEHNRLYWYRQTLGQGPEFLTYFQNEAQLEKSRLLSDRFSAERPKGSFSTLEIQRTEQGDSAMYLCASSFPPRGAQETQYFGPGTRLLVL.

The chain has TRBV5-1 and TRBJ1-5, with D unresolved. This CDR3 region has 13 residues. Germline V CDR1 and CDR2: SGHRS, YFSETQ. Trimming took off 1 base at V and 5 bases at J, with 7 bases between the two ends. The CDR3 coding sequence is TGCGCCAGCAGCTTGATGGGAGATCAGCCCCAGCATTTT. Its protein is CASSLMGDQPQHF.

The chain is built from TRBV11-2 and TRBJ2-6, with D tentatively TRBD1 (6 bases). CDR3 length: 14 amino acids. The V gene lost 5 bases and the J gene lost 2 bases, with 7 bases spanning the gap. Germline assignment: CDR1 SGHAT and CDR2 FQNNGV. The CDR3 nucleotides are TGTGCCAGCAGCGGACAGACTGGGGCCAACGTCCTGACTTTC. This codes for CASSGQTGANVLTF.

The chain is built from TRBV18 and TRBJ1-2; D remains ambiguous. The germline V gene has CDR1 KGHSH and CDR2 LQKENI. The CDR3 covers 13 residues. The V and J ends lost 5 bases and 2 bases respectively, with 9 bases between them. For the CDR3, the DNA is TGTGCCAGCTCAACATTGGAGAACTATGGCTACACCTTC. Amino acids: CASSTLENYGYTF.

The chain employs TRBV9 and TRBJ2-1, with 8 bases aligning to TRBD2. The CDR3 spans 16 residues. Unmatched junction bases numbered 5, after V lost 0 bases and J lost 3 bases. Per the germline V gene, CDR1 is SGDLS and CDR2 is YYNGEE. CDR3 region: CASSVDSSGVYNEQFF. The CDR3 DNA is TGTGCCAGCAGCGTAGATAGTAGCGGGGTCTACAATGAGCAGTTCTTC.

The CDR3 nucleotides read TGCGCCAGCAGCTTGACTAGCGGGGGCATCTACTACAATGAGCAGTTCTTC. Translating gives CASSLTSGGIYYNEQFF. The rearrangement links TRBV5-1 to TRBJ2-1, with 11 positions matching TRBD2. Trimming cost V 1 base and J 3 bases; bases outside gene matches: 6. Germline CDR1 and CDR2: SGHRS and YFSETQ. The CDR3 contains 17 residues. Filled out from reference TRBV5-1 and TRBJ2-1, the complete variable domain reads KAGVTQTPRYLIKTRGQQVTLSCSPISGHRSVSWYQQTPGQGLQFLFEYFSETQRNKGNFPGRFSGRQFSNSRSEMNVSTLELGDSALYLCASSLTSGGIYYNEQFFGPGTRLTVL.

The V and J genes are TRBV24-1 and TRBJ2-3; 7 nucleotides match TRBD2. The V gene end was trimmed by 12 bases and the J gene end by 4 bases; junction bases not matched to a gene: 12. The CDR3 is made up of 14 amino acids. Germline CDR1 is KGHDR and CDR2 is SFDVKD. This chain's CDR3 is CAPLGRGLSDTQYF. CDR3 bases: TGTGCCCCCTTGGGGCGGGGGTTATCAGATACGCAGTATTTT.

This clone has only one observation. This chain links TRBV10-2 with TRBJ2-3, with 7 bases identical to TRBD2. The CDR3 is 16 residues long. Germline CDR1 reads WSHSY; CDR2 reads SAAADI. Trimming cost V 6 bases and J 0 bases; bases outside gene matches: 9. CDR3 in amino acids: CASRPGGGFSTDTQYF. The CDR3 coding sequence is TGCGCCAGCAGGCCCGGCGGGGGATTTAGCACAGATACGCAGTATTTT.

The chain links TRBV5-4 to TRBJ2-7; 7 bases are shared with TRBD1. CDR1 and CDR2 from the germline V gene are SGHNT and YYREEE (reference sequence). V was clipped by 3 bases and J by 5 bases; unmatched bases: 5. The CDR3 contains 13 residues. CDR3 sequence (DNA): TGTGCCAGCAGCTGGTGGACAGGAGACGAGCAGTACTTC. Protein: CASSWWTGDEQYF.

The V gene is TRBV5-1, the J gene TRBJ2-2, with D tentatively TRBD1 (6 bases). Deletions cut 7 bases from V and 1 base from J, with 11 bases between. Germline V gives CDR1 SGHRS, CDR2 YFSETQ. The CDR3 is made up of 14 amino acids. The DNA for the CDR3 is TGCGCCAGCGCCGGGACACTGAACACCGGGGAGCTGTTTTTT. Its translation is CASAGTLNTGELFF.

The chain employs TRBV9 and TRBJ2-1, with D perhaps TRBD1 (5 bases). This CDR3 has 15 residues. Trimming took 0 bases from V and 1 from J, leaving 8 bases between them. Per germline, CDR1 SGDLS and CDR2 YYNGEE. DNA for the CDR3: TGTGCCAGCAGCGTAGTTCAGGGTTCCTACAATGAGCAGTTCTTC. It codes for CASSVVQGSYNEQFF.

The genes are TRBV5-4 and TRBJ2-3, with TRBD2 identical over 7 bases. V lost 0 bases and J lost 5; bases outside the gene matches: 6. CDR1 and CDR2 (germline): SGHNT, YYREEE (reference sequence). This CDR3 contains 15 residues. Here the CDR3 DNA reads TGTGCCAGCAGCTTGGCGAGCGGGGTGGAAGATACGCAGTATTTT. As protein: CASSLASGVEDTQYF. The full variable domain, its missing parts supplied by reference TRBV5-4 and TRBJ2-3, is ETGVTQSPTHLIKTRGQQVTLRCSSQSGHNTVSWYQQALGQGPQFIFQYYREEENGRGNFPPRFSGLQFPNYSSELNVNALELDDSALYLCASSLASGVEDTQYFGPGTRLTVL.

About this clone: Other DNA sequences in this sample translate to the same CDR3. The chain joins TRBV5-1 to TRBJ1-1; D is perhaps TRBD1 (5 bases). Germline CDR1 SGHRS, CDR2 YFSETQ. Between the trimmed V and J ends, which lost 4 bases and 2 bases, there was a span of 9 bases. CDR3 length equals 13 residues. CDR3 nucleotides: TGCGCCAGCAGCCCAGGACATAACACTGAAGCTTTCTTT. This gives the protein CASSPGHNTEAFF.

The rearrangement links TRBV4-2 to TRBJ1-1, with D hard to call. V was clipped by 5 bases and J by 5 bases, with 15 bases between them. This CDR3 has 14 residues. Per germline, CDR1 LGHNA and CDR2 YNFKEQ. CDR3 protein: CASSAREGRTEAFF. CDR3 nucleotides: TGTGCCAGCAGCGCTCGGGAGGGCCGGACTGAAGCTTTCTTT.